This T cell receptor beta chain was sequenced for a study of OX40 agonist ivuxolimab in advanced cancers. Data came from immunoSEQ multiplex PCR; TCRdb stores just in-frame clones and leaves some out. The sample records approximately 59,000 clones, approximately 86% being singletons. The CDR3 consists of 14 residues. In germline, CDR1 is SNHLY, CDR2 FYNNEI. V was pared by 7 bases and J by 1 base, with 6 bases of the junction left unmatched. This rearrangement joins TRBV2 to TRBJ1-1; the match to TRBD1 covers 7 bases. The receptor comes from an adult with an advanced solid tumor such as melanoma, head and neck, liver or kidney cancer. The material was CD4+ or CD8+ T cells sorted from blood, obtained in a trial of the OX40 agonist ivuxolimab. CDR3 protein: CASNQGVWNTEAFF. The CDR3 DNA follows: TGTGCCAGCAATCAGGGGGTTTGGAACACTGAAGCTTTCTTT.